This T cell receptor beta chain comes out of a study of blood T cell repertoires in COVID-19. About the research overall: There were acute and convalescent COVID-19 samples, and they came from the United States, Italy and Spain. The cDNA or gDNA used as material had been derived from T cells, B-cell-depleted T cells, or PBMCs.

Per the study methods: How many nucleated cells were present was estimated from reference gene primer amplification. The table came from immunoSEQ multiplex PCR; TCRdb's copy has only in-frame clones and leaves some out. The DNA was the basis for D and trimming; V, J and clone size are from that table. The sample holds hundreds of thousands of clones, about 89% seen once. V shed 5 bases and J 4 bases; nucleotides not matched to a gene: 14. Germline V lookup: CDR1 MNHEY, CDR2 SMNVEV (reference sequence). The CDR3 consists of 18 residues. This chain links TRBV27 with TRBJ1-3, with TRBD1 identical over 10 bases. This sequence originates from a woman in her thirties with acute or convalescent COVID-19. The sequenced sample was peripheral blood. The CDR3 nucleotides read TGTGCCAGCAGTAGAGCCGGGACAGGGGTTGGCGCGGGAAACACCATATATTTT. It encodes CASSRAGTGVGAGNTIYF.